Following are 14 T cell receptor beta chains from one sample sequenced in a study of blood T cell repertoires in COVID-19. Clones were read by immunoSEQ multiplex PCR, and TCRdb kept only the in-frame ones, dropping some. The table has over 150,000 clones, about 80% seen once; the top ten hold around 7.7%. The sample consisted of PBMCs or T cells enriched from blood (not recorded which). The source of these receptors is a man aged 50 to 59 who had recovered from COVID-19.

The CDR3 region has the DNA TGTGCCAGCAGTTATACCAGGAACACTGAAGCTTTCTTT. This encodes CASSYTRNTEAFF. The chain uses TRBV6-2 or TRBV6-3 and TRBJ1-1, with D unresolved. V lost 3 bases, J lost 1 base, and 6 bases lay in between. The CDR3 loop spans 13 amino acids. CDR1 is MNHEY, CDR2 SVGEGT, per germline.

J is TRBJ1-6 and V is TRBV5-1; tentative D call: TRBD1 (6 bases). In germline, CDR1 is SGHRS, CDR2 YFSETQ. The V and J ends lost 5 bases and 0 bases respectively, with 15 bases between them. CDR3 length: 17 amino acids. CDR3 in DNA: TGCGCCAGCAGGTTTACAGGGATCAGCTCCTATAATTCACCCCTCCACTTT. Translating it yields CASRFTGISSYNSPLHF.

The rearrangement uses TRBV5-5 and TRBJ1-1; 7 nucleotides match TRBD1. Germline CDR1 reads SGHKS; CDR2 reads YYEKEE (reference sequence). This CDR3 is built from 14 residues. Losses at the gene ends were 4 bases for V and 2 bases for J; bases not matched to a gene: 5. Here the CDR3 DNA reads TGTGCCAGCAGCCCCGGGACAGTAAACACTGAAGCTTTCTTT. Encoded protein: CASSPGTVNTEAFF.

This clone was observed a few times. This chain joins TRBV5-1 and TRBJ2-7; 14 bases agree with TRBD2. Per germline, CDR1 SGHRS and CDR2 YFSETQ. There are 18 residues in the CDR3. V gave up 4 bases and J gave up 1 base; unmatched junction bases: 10. The CDR3 loop is CASSMMGLAGAQSYEQYF. The CDR3 nucleotides read TGCGCCAGCAGCATGATGGGACTAGCGGGGGCCCAATCCTACGAGCAGTACTTC.

In its sample, this clone was seen a few times. The chain has TRBV5-1 and TRBJ1-3; D is ambiguous. Trimming cost V 6 bases and J 2 bases, with 15 bases left between them. The germline V gene encodes CDR1 SGHRS and CDR2 YFSETQ. There are 15 residues in the CDR3. CDR3 protein: CASKVAGSTGNTIYF. The CDR3 DNA is TGCGCCAGCAAGGTGGCGGGCTCTACTGGAAACACCATATATTTT.

The rearrangement links TRBV27 to TRBJ1-1, with 10 bases that match TRBD1. Germline lookup yields CDR1 MNHEY and CDR2 SMNVEV (reference sequence). This CDR3 has 17 residues. V shed 2 bases and J 7 bases; nucleotides not matched to a gene: 13. The CDR3 DNA reads as TGTGCCAGCAGTTTAGAAGGGACAGGGGCGGATGTTGGTGAAGCTTTCTTT. Its protein is CASSLEGTGADVGEAFF.

The chain links TRBV6-5 to TRBJ2-2, with 11 bases identical to TRBD1. Germline assignment: CDR1 MNHEY and CDR2 SVGAGI. The CDR3 is 14 amino acids. Unmatched junction bases numbered 4, after V lost 8 bases and J lost 5 bases. This CDR3 reads CASRDRGYTGELFF. CDR3 DNA: TGTGCCAGCCGGGACAGGGGGTATACCGGGGAGCTGTTTTTT.

The V and J genes are TRBV11-3 and TRBJ2-1; 8 nucleotides line up with TRBD2. CDR1 is SGHNT and CDR2 is YENEEA in the germline V gene. Trimming at V came to 0 bases and at J to 9 bases, leaving 13 bases not matched to a gene. The CDR3 spans 17 residues. The CDR3 here is CASSLEGGGTSQSEQFF. CDR3 in DNA: TGTGCCAGCAGCTTAGAAGGAGGCGGGACTAGTCAGAGTGAGCAGTTCTTC. Variable domain in full (rest from reference TRBV11-3 and TRBJ2-1): EAGVVQSPRYKIIEKKQPVAFWCNPISGHNTLYWYLQNLGQGPELLIRYENEEAVDDSQLPKDRFSAERLKGVDSTLKIQPAELGDSAVYLCASSLEGGGTSQSEQFFGPGTRLTVL.

This rearrangement joins TRBV7-2 to TRBJ2-2; 7 nucleotides line up with TRBD2. V lost 5 bases, J lost 1 base, and 10 bases stayed unmatched. From germline, CDR1 is SGHTA and CDR2 FQGNSA. The CDR3 extends over 17 amino acids. CDR3 in amino acids: CASSRTRTSVNTGELFF. CDR3 DNA: TGTGCCAGCAGCCGCACAAGAACTAGCGTGAACACCGGGGAGCTGTTTTTT.

The chain uses TRBV19 and TRBJ1-5; 9 bases align to TRBD1. V gave up 5 bases and J gave up 2 bases; unmatched junction bases: 4. Germline V gene data show CDR1 as LNHDA and CDR2 as SQIVND (reference sequence). The CDR3 totals 15 residues. CDR3 DNA sequence: TGTGCCAGTAGTGTCGACAGGGGGGGCAATCAGCCCCAGCATTTT. Encoded protein: CASSVDRGGNQPQHF.

The chain links TRBV7-9 to TRBJ1-2; 8 positions match TRBD1. This CDR3 is 15 amino acids long. V was pared by 6 bases and J by 4 bases, with 10 bases of the junction left unmatched. In germline, CDR1 is SEHNR, CDR2 FQNEAQ (reference sequence). The CDR3 here is CASSHIPGGSYGYTF. CDR3 DNA sequence: TGTGCCAGCAGTCATATTCCAGGGGGCAGCTATGGCTACACCTTC.

The DNA for the CDR3 is TGCGCCAGCAGCCAAGACAGGGGGCTTAGTAACACTGAAGCTTTCTTT. Translated: CASSQDRGLSNTEAFF. The chain combines TRBV4-1 with TRBJ1-1; 8 nucleotides match TRBD1. Per germline, CDR1 MGHRA and CDR2 YSYEKL. V shed 0 bases, J shed 2 bases, and the junction held 5 bases outside the gene matches. This CDR3 spans 16 amino acids.

This chain uses TRBV5-6 with TRBJ2-3, with TRBD2 matching over 7 bases. The CDR3 extends over 19 amino acids. The J segment lost 3 bases and the V segment lost 3 bases, leaving 19 bases of the junction unmatched. Per germline, CDR1 SGHDT and CDR2 YYEEEE. The chain's CDR3 is CASSSLAGVFPGGTDTQYF. CDR3 nucleotide sequence: TGTGCCAGCAGCTCGTTAGCGGGCGTTTTCCCCGGGGGGACAGATACGCAGTATTTT. Looking up the rest from reference TRBV5-6 and TRBJ2-3 gives the full variable domain: DAGVTQSPTHLIKTRGQQVTLRCSPKSGHDTVSWYQQALGQGPQFIFQYYEEEERQRGNFPDRFSGHQFPNYSSELNVNALLLGDSALYLCASSSLAGVFPGGTDTQYFGPGTRLTVL.

The rearrangement uses TRBV12-3 or TRBV12-4 and TRBJ1-1, with D maybe TRBD1 (5 bases). Trimming left V 8 bases short and J 3 bases short, with 13 bases between. This CDR3 has 13 amino acids. The CDR3 sequence is CASGFLGDTEAFF. Written as DNA, the CDR3 is TGTGCCAGCGGGTTCCTAGGGGACACTGAAGCTTTCTTT.